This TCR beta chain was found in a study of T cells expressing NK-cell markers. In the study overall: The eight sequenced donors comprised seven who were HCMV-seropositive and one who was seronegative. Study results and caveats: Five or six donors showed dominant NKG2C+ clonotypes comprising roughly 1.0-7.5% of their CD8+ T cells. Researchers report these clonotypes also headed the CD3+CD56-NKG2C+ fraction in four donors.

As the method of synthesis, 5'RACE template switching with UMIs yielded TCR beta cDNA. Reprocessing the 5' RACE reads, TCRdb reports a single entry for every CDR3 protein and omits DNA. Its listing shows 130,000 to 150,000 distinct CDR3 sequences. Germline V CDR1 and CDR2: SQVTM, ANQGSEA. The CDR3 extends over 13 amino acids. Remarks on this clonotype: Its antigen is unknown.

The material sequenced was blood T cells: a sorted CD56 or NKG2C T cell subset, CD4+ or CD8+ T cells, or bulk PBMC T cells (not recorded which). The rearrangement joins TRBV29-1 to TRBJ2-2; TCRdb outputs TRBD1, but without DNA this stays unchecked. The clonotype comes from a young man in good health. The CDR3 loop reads CSVEDQGAGELFF.